This T cell receptor (beta chain) was retrieved from a study of tumor-infiltrating lymphocytes in localized non-small cell lung cancer (dated by TCRdb to the early 2020s). About the study as a whole: The cohort covered several histologies, both smokers and never-smokers, and patients whose samples were collected after neoadjuvant chemotherapy. A total of around 50 patients were part of the paired comparison of immunoSEQ T-cell fraction between tumor and uninvolved lung. The overall ICON cohort comprised some 140 surgical patients with localized non-small cell lung cancer whose tumors were resected. From each patient came resected tumor tissue plus uninvolved lung tissue from that same patient, and the uninvolved lung tissue was described as non-adjacent to the tumor. Flow cytometry, multiplex immunofluorescence, RNA-seq, exome sequencing and proteomics were applied to the same patients as TCR sequencing, which was one of several integrated assays.

Patient enrollment in ICON started in the first half of 2016, and the final patient was enrolled in the second half of 2018. From a subcohort of 75 to 90 patients, fresh tumor and matched uninvolved tissue were collected for in-depth immune analyses, including TCR sequencing. DNA isolated from bulk tissue, without cell sorting, was used for TCR sequencing. Looking up the germline V gene yields CDR1 MDHEN and CDR2 SYDVKM. The CDR3 contains 14 residues, cysteine and phenylalanine counted. Left in the record is the CDR3 DNA by itself, 42 bases read in frame from the first base. Beyond this particular receptor, the publication reports: Recurrence-free survival showed no association with tumor T-cell fraction measured by TCR sequencing (p = 0.61). Consistent with immunofluorescence CD3 counts, TCRbeta sequencing supported greater T cell infiltration in tumors than in uninvolved lung tissue. Different pieces of the same tissue were used for different assays, so technical variation could not be separated from intratumor heterogeneity. Assay coverage differed among patients according to how much tissue was available, so only a subset of the cohort had TCR sequencing. No difference in TCR-derived T-cell fraction was observed between the flow cytometry-defined immunotypes IM1 (good prognosis) and IM2 (poor prognosis).

TCR sequencing with the immunoSEQ assay provided the T-cell fraction in tumor and uninvolved lung tissue. Processing in the source paper ran as follows. To analyze survival, patients were divided into a high T-cell fraction group (upper tertile) and a low T-cell fraction group (lower two tertiles), and the two groups were compared using a log-rank test. A signed-rank test was used to test differences in T-cell fraction between paired tumor and uninvolved lung samples. TCRdb took this table from immuneACCESS and kept in-frame rearrangements with V and J called. Such tables lack part of the clones; where checked against another copy, unresolved V genes explain under half of the gap, and the rest is unexplained. V and J calls and clone size are as listed in that table; D and trimming were resolved from the DNA. This sample lists under 20,000 clones; roughly 70% were detected once. 8.5% to 10% of the sample is held by the ten biggest clonotypes.

About this clone itself: What this receptor recognizes is not known. A read error may produce the germline difference seen at one junction end.

The TCR sequence derives from a human donor with non-small cell lung cancer. The chain joins TRBV28 to TRBJ2-7; the D element could tentatively be TRBD1 or TRBD2, as 5 bases agree for each. The sample consisted of lung tumor tissue. Read as DNA, the sequence is TGTGCCAGCAGTTTAGCGAGGGGCGCACCACCACCCCCGTTC. Its translation is CASSLARGAPPPPF.